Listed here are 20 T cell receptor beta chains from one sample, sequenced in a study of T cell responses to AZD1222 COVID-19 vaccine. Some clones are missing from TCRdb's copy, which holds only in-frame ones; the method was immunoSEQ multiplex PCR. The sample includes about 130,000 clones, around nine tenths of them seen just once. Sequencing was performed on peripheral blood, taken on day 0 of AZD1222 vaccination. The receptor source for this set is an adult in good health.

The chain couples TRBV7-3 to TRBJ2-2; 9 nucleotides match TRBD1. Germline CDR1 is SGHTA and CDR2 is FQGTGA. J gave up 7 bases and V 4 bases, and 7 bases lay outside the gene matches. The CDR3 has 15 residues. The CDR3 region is CASSSLQGAGGELFF. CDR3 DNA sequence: TGTGCCAGCAGCTCCTTACAGGGGGCGGGCGGGGAGCTGTTTTTT.

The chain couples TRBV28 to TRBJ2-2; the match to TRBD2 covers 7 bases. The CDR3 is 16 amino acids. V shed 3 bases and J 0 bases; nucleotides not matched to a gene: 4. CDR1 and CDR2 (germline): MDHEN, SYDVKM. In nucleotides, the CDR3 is TGTGCCAGCAGTTTCCAAGCGGGGACGAACACCGGGGAGCTGTTTTTT. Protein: CASSFQAGTNTGELFF.

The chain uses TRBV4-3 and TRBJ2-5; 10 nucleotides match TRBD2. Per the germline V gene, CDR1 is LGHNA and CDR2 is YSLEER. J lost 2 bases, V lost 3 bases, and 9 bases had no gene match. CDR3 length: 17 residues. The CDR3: CASSHLPSGSGQETQYF. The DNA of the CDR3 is TGCGCCAGCAGCCACCTCCCTAGCGGGAGTGGGCAAGAGACCCAGTACTTC.

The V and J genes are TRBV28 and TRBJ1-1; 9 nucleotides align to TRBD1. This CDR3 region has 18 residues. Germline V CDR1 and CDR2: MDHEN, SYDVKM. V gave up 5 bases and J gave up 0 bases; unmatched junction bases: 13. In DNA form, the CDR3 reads TGTGCCAGCAGTACCCCGAAACAGGGGGCTCTACTGAACACTGAAGCTTTCTTT. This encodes CASSTPKQGALLNTEAFF.

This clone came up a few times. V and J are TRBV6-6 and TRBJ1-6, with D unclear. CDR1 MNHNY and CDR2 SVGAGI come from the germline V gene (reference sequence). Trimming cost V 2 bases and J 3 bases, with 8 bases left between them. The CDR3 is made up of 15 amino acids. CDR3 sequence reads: CASSYDGDYNSPLHF. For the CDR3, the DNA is TGTGCCAGCAGTTACGATGGAGACTATAATTCACCCCTCCACTTT.

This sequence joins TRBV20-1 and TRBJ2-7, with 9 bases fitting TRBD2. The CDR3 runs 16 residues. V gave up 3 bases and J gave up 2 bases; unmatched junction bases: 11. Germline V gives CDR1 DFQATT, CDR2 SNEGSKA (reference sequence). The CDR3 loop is CSASWAGGESPYEQYF. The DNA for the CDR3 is TGCAGTGCTAGTTGGGCGGGGGGGGAGTCCCCCTACGAGCAGTACTTC.

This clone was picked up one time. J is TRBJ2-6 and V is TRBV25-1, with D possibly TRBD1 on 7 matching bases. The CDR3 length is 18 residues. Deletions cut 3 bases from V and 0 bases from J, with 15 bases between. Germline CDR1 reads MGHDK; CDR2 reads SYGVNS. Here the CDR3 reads CASSDSLQGGSGANVLTF. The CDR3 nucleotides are TGTGCCAGCAGTGATTCCCTCCAGGGGGGCTCTGGGGCCAACGTCCTGACTTTC.

CDR3 region: CASSPRPQGYMNTEAFF. The CDR3, as DNA: TGTGCCAGCAGCCCGCGCCCGCAGGGGTACATGAACACTGAAGCTTTCTTT. The chain recombines TRBV7-3 with TRBJ1-1, with D perhaps TRBD1 (6 bases). The germline gives CDR1 SGHTA, CDR2 FQGTGA. The CDR3 is 17 residues long. The V end lost 5 bases, the J end lost 0 bases, and 19 bases lay between the germline ends.

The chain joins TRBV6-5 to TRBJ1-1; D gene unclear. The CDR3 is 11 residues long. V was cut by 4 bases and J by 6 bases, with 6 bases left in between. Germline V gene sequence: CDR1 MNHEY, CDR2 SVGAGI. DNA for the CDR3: TGTGCCAGCAGTTTTTCATCTGAAGCTTTCTTT. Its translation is CASSFSSEAFF.

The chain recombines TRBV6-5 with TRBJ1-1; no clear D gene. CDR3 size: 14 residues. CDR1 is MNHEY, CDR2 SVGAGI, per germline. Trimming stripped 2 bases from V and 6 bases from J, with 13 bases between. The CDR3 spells CASSYAARMPEAFF. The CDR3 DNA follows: TGTGCCAGCAGTTACGCCGCACGAATGCCTGAAGCTTTCTTT.

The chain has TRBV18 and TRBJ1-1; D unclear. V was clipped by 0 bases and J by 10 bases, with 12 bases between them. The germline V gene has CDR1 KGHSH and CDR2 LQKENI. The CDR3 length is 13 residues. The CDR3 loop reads CASSPPGRGGAFF. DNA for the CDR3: TGTGCCAGCTCACCACCGGGCAGAGGAGGAGCTTTCTTT.

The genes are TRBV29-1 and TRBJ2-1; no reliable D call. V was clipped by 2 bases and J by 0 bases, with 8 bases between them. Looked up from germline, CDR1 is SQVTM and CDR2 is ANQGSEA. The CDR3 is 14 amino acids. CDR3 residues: CSVEILSSYNEQFF. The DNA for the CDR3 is TGCAGCGTTGAAATCCTAAGCTCCTACAATGAGCAGTTCTTC.

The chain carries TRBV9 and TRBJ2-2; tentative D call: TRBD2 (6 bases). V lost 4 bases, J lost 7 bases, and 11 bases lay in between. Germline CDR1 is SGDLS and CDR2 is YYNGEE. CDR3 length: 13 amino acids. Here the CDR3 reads CASSILAYGELFF. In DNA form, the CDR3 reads TGTGCCAGCAGCATTCTAGCGTACGGGGAGCTGTTTTTT. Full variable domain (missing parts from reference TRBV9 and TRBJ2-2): DSGVTQTPKHLITATGQRVTLRCSPRSGDLSVYWYQQSLDQGLQFLIQYYNGEERAKGNILERFSAQQFPDLHSELNLSSLELGDSALYFCASSILAYGELFFGEGSRLTVL.

The CDR3 is CSARGTSSYEQYF. The DNA for the CDR3 is TGCAGCGCCCGGGGGACGAGCTCCTACGAGCAGTACTTC. The gene calls are TRBV29-1 and TRBJ2-7, with a weak D call TRBD2 (6 bases). Between the trimmed V and J ends, which lost 7 bases and 0 bases, there was a span of 13 bases. Per germline, CDR1 SQVTM and CDR2 ANQGSEA. The CDR3 spans 13 residues.

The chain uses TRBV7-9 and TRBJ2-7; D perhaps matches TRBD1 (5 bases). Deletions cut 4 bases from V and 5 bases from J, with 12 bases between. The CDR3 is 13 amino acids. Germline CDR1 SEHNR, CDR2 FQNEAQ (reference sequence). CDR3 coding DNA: TGTGCCAGCAGCTCCTTAGACAGTGACGAGCAGTACTTC. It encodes CASSSLDSDEQYF.

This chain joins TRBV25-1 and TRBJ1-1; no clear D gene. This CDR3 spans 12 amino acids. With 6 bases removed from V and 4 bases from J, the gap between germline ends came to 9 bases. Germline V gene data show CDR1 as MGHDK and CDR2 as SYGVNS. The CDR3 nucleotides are TGTGCCAGCAGCCGACATGGCACTGAAGCTTTCTTT. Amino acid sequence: CASSRHGTEAFF.

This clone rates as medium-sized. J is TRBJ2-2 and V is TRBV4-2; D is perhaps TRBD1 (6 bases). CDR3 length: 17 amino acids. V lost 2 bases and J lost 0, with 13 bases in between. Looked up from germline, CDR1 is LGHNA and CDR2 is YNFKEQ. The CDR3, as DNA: TGTGCCAGCAGCCAACAACGGGACACCCCGAACACCGGGGAGCTGTTTTTT. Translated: CASSQQRDTPNTGELFF.

This chain's CDR3 is CASSLRLVYEQFF. The CDR3 nucleotides read TGTGCCAGTAGTCTTAGACTAGTCTATGAGCAGTTCTTC. The chain has TRBV19 and TRBJ2-1; tentative D call: TRBD2 (6 bases). CDR1 and CDR2 (germline): LNHDA, SQIVND (reference sequence). The germline V and J ends were trimmed by 5 bases and 8 bases, with 13 bases remaining between them. The CDR3 has 13 residues.

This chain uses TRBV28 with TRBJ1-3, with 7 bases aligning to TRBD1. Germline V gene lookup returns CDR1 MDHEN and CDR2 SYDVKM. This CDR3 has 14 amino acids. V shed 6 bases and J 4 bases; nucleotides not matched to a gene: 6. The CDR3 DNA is TGTGCCAGCAGAATAGGACAGGTGGGAAACACCATATATTTT. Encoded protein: CASRIGQVGNTIYF.

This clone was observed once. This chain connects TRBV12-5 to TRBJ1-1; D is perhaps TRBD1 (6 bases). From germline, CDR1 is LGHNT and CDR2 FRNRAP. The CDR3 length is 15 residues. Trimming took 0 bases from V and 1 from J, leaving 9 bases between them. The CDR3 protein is CASGLVSGENTEAFF. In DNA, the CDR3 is TGTGCTAGTGGTTTGGTTTCAGGGGAGAACACTGAAGCTTTCTTT.